These T cell receptor beta chains were read from a single sample in a study of T-cell reconstitution after alpha-beta-depleted transplantation in children. TCRdb used MiXCR to reprocess the PCR reads, holding one entry per CDR3 protein. The repertoire holds under 850,000 distinct CDR3 sequences, with around 12% as singletons. Sequenced material: PBMCs, taken before TCRalphabeta/CD19-depleted stem cell transplant. The receptors derive from a girl aged 2 to 9 with congenital amegakaryocytic thrombocytopenia, due to receive a stem cell transplant. Each CDR3 is given with its conserved first and last residue. A D gene is named only where the DNA matches it firmly. Clone sizes are given selectively: once, few, many, or a class where the clone is expanded.

clone size: few; V gene: TRBV5-1; J gene: TRBJ2-7; D gene: -; CDR3 protein: CASSDIYEQYF; CDR3 DNA: TGCGCCAGCAGCGACATATACGAGCAGTACTTC
clone size: many; V gene: TRBV6-1; J gene: TRBJ2-7; D gene: -; CDR3 protein: CATRRDPVYEQYF; CDR3 DNA: TGTGCCACCCGGCGGGACCCTGTCTACGAGCAGTACTTC
clone size: -; V gene: TRBV18; J gene: TRBJ2-1; D gene: TRBD1; CDR3 protein: CASSPVGTGLANEQFF; CDR3 DNA: TGTGCCAGCTCACCAGTCGGGACAGGGCTGGCTAATGAGCAGTTCTTC
clone size: many; V gene: TRBV20-1; J gene: TRBJ2-3; D gene: -; CDR3 protein: CSARAEFEDTQYF; CDR3 DNA: TGCAGTGCTAGAGCGGAATTTGAAGATACGCAGTATTTT
clone size: few; V gene: TRBV18; J gene: TRBJ1-5; D gene: -; CDR3 protein: CASSPPSGAGNQPQHF; CDR3 DNA: TGTGCCAGCTCACCACCGTCGGGGGCGGGGAATCAGCCCCAGCATTTT
clone size: few; V gene: TRBV3-1; J gene: TRBJ2-1; D gene: TRBD2; CDR3 protein: CASSKTGLAGLNEQFF; CDR3 DNA: TGTGCCAGCAGCAAAACGGGACTAGCGGGTTTGAATGAGCAGTTCTTC
clone size: many; V gene: TRBV12-3/TRBV12-4; J gene: TRBJ2-2; D gene: TRBD2; CDR3 protein: CASSSNLRTSGQTGELFF; CDR3 DNA: TGTGCCAGCAGTTCGAATCTAAGGACTAGCGGGCAAACCGGGGAGCTGTTTTTT
clone size: many; V gene: TRBV5-1; J gene: TRBJ2-1; D gene: -; CDR3 protein: CASSSAVSYNEQFF; CDR3 DNA: TGCGCCAGCAGCTCAGCGGTCTCCTACAATGAGCAGTTCTTC
clone size: -; V gene: TRBV12-3/TRBV12-4; J gene: TRBJ2-7; D gene: TRBD1; CDR3 protein: CASSSRPDDRDEQYF; CDR3 DNA: TGTGCCAGCAGTTCGAGGCCCGACGACAGGGACGAGCAGTACTTC
clone size: many; V gene: TRBV20-1; J gene: TRBJ1-5; D gene: -; CDR3 protein: CSAIDWQVNQPQHF; CDR3 DNA: TGCAGTGCTATTGACTGGCAGGTTAATCAGCCCCAGCATTTT
clone size: many; V gene: TRBV6-5; J gene: TRBJ2-3; D gene: TRBD2; CDR3 protein: CASSYESAGGMGADTQYF; CDR3 DNA: TGTGCCAGCAGTTACGAGAGCGCGGGGGGAATGGGCGCAGATACGCAGTATTTT
clone size: many; V gene: TRBV25-1; J gene: TRBJ1-1; D gene: TRBD1; CDR3 protein: CASSPLTGRGTEAFF; CDR3 DNA: TGTGCCAGCAGTCCTTTGACAGGGAGGGGCACTGAAGCTTTCTTT
clone size: -; V gene: TRBV20-1; J gene: TRBJ1-4; D gene: TRBD1; CDR3 protein: CSARDYRGGEKLFF; CDR3 DNA: TGCAGTGCTAGAGATTACAGGGGAGGAGAAAAACTGTTTTTT
clone size: -; V gene: TRBV5-5; J gene: TRBJ1-2; D gene: TRBD1; CDR3 protein: CASSETGAYGYTF; CDR3 DNA: TGTGCCAGCAGTGAGACAGGGGCCTATGGCTACACCTTC
clone size: -; V gene: TRBV29-1; J gene: TRBJ2-7; D gene: TRBD2; CDR3 protein: CSVEFRGDGPYEQYF; CDR3 DNA: TGCAGCGTTGAATTTCGGGGGGACGGTCCCTACGAGCAGTACTTC
clone size: -; V gene: TRBV12-3/TRBV12-4; J gene: TRBJ2-5; D gene: -; CDR3 protein: CASSLVGHGETQYF; CDR3 DNA: TGTGCCAGCAGTTTGGTCGGACATGGGGAGACCCAGTACTTC
clone size: -; V gene: TRBV9; J gene: TRBJ2-1; D gene: TRBD2; CDR3 protein: CASSPPRGRGSEQFF; CDR3 DNA: TGTGCCAGCAGCCCTCCACGGGGGAGGGGTAGTGAGCAGTTCTTC